The rows below give T cell receptor beta chains drawn from one sample of a study of blood T cell repertoires in COVID-19. Repertoires were generated with immunoSEQ multiplex PCR, while TCRdb's copy carries only in-frame clones and drops some. The sample holds 100,000 to 120,000 clones, over 60% seen once. The specimen was peripheral blood. Source of these receptors: a woman over 75 with acute or convalescent COVID-19. CDR3s include the opening cysteine and the closing phenylalanine or tryptophan. The D gene is left open where the match is weak. Only part of the rows carry a size: once, few, many, or a class if the clone is expanded.

NA | once | TRBJ1-5 | TRBV10-3 | TGTGCCATCAGTGATTCAGGGGCTAGCAATCAGCCCCAGCATTTT | CAISDSGASNQPQHF
NA | NA | TRBJ2-2 | TRBV12-5 | TGTGCTAGTGGTTTGGTACACGGGAGTCGGACCGGGGAGCTGTTTTTT | CASGLVHGSRTGELFF
NA | NA | TRBJ1-4 | TRBV2 | TGTGCCAGCAGGGACGCGGGGAGCGGTGAAAAACTGTTTTTT | CASRDAGSGEKLFF
NA | NA | TRBJ2-7 | TRBV3-1/TRBV3-2 | TGTGCCAGCAGCCGCGGTTACGAGCAGTACTTC | CASSRGYEQYF
TRBD2 | NA | TRBJ2-7 | TRBV7-9 | TGTGCCAGCAGCGCGGGACTACTAAGCGAGCAGTACTTC | CASSAGLLSEQYF
TRBD2 | NA | TRBJ2-5 | TRBV5-4 | TGTGCCAGCAGCTTGCGACTAGCGGGGCAAGAGACCCAGTACTTC | CASSLRLAGQETQYF
TRBD1 | NA | TRBJ1-6 | TRBV24-1 | TGTGCCACCAGTGATTGGGACCAGGGACAGGGGATCGTTAAGAAGGTTTCACCCCTCCACTTT | CATSDWDQGQGIVKKVSPLHF
TRBD1 | NA | TRBJ2-7 | TRBV29-1 | TGCAGCGTTGAAGCGACAGGGGGCCCCTACGAGCAGTACTTC | CSVEATGGPYEQYF
NA | NA | TRBJ2-1 | TRBV7-2 | TGTGCCAGCAGCTCAAGACTAGTATCGGATGAGCAGTTCTTC | CASSSRLVSDEQFF
TRBD1 | NA | TRBJ1-2 | TRBV7-9 | TGTGCCAGCAGCCTCAGAACCGGGACAGGGGCTTCGATGGGCTACACCTTC | CASSLRTGTGASMGYTF
NA | once | TRBJ1-2 | TRBV19 | TGTGCCAGCATACGCTCAGGGCCCAACTATGGCTACACCTTC | CASIRSGPNYGYTF
TRBD1 | once | TRBJ1-2 | TRBV6-5 | TGTGCCAGCAGTTCGGGACAGATAAACTATGGCTACACCTTC | CASSSGQINYGYTF
NA | NA | TRBJ1-4 | TRBV10-3 | TGTGCCATCAGTGAGTGGCAGGGCGAAGAAAAACTGTTTTTT | CAISEWQGEEKLFF
TRBD1 | NA | TRBJ2-5 | TRBV7-9 | TGTGCCAGCAGCGGCGACAGGGCACGGGAGACCCAGTACTTC | CASSGDRARETQYF
NA | NA | TRBJ1-5 | TRBV6-2/TRBV6-3 | TGTGCCAGCAGCGAGACAGTATACCTTAGCAATCAGCCCCAGCATTTT | CASSETVYLSNQPQHF
NA | NA | TRBJ1-2 | TRBV4-1 | TGCGCCAGCAGCCAAGACAACGCGAGATACACCTTC | CASSQDNARYTF
TRBD1 | NA | TRBJ1-4 | TRBV13 | TGTGCCAGCAGCTTACTCCCTCCTAAAGGGGCAGGGGGCCCTTACGGAGAAAAACTGTTTTTT | CASSLLPPKGAGGPYGEKLFF
NA | NA | TRBJ2-3 | TRBV11-3 | TGTGCCAGCAGCTTGGGGGGAACTAGCCCAGATACGCAGTATTTT | CASSLGGTSPDTQYF
NA | NA | TRBJ2-3 | TRBV7-9 | TGTGCCAGCAGCTTGACTACAGGGTTGGGCACAGATACGCAGTATTTT | CASSLTTGLGTDTQYF
NA | NA | TRBJ1-2 | TRBV18 | TGTGCCAGCTCACCACCGACGACAGCTAACTATGGCTACACCTTC | CASSPPTTANYGYTF
NA | NA | TRBJ2-3 | TRBV12-3/TRBV12-4 | TGTGCCAGCAGTTCAGCATCCACGCGCAAGTTT | CASSSASTRKF
TRBD1 | NA | TRBJ2-7 | TRBV5-1 | TGCGCCAGCAGCTTTTTCGGACAGGGCGACGAGCAGTACTTC | CASSFFGQGDEQYF
TRBD1 | NA | TRBJ1-2 | TRBV5-6 | TGTGCCAGCAGCTACCGGGACAGGGAAGACTACACCTTC | CASSYRDREDYTF
TRBD2 | NA | TRBJ2-5 | TRBV7-2 | TGTGCCAGCAGCCCCCGACTAGCGGGAGCCCAAGAGACCCAGTACTTC | CASSPRLAGAQETQYF
TRBD1 | NA | TRBJ1-2 | TRBV27 | TGTGCCAGCAGTCTACGGGGACAGGGATATAATGGCTACACCTTC | CASSLRGQGYNGYTF
TRBD2 | NA | TRBJ2-5 | TRBV3-1/TRBV3-2 | TGTGCCAGCAGCCAAGATTCAACTAGCGGGGGGCGGGAGACCCAGTACTTC | CASSQDSTSGGRETQYF
NA | NA | TRBJ1-2 | TRBV6-2/TRBV6-3 | TGTGCCAGCAGTTACGTACAGGAGAATGCTGGCTACACCTTC | CASSYVQENAGYTF
NA | NA | TRBJ1-1 | TRBV19 | TGTGCCAGTAGTATGAGCCCGACAGTCCCGGGTTTCTTT | CASSMSPTVPGFF
TRBD2 | NA | TRBJ2-1 | TRBV3-1/TRBV3-2 | TGTGCCAGCAGCCCTAGCGGGGGAGACAATGAGCAGTTCTTC | CASSPSGGDNEQFF